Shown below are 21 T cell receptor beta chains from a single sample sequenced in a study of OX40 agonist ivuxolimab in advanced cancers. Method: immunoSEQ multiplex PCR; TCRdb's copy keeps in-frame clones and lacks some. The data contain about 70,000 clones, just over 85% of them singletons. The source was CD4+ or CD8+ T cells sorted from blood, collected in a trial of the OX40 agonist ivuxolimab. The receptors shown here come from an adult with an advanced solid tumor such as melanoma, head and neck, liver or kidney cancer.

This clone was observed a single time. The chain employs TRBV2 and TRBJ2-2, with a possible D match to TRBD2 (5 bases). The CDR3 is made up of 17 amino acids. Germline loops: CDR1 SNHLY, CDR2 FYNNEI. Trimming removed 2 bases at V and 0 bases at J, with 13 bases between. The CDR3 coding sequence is TGTGCCAGCAGTGAAATTCCCCACGGGGCGAACACCGGGGAGCTGTTTTTT. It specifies CASSEIPHGANTGELFF. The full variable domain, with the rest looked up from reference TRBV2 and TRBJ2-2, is EPEVTQTPSHQVTQMGQEVILRCVPISNHLYFYWYRQILGQKVEFLVSFYNNEISEKSEIFDDQFSVERPDGSNFTLKIRSTKLEDSAMYFCASSEIPHGANTGELFFGEGSRLTVL.

CDR3 sequence: CASSLGPTYNEQFF. CDR3 in DNA: TGTGCCAGCAGCTTGGGTCCTACCTACAATGAGCAGTTCTTC. This chain connects TRBV5-4 to TRBJ2-1; D is ambiguous. The germline V gene has CDR1 SGHNT and CDR2 YYREEE (reference sequence). V lost 0 bases, J lost 2 bases, and 6 bases lay in between. This CDR3 is 14 amino acids long.

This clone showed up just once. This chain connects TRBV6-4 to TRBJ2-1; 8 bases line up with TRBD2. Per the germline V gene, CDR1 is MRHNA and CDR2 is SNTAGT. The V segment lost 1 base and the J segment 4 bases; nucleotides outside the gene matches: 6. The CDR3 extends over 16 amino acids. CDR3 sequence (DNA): TGTGCCAGCAGTGACTTGTCGGGAGGGCGGTACAATGAGCAGTTCTTC. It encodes CASSDLSGGRYNEQFF.

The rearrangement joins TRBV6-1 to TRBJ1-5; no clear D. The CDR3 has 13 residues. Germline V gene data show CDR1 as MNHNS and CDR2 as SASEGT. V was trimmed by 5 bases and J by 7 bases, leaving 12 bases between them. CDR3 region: CASSFGGQQPQHF. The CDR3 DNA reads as TGTGCCAGCAGTTTTGGTGGGCAACAGCCCCAGCATTTT.

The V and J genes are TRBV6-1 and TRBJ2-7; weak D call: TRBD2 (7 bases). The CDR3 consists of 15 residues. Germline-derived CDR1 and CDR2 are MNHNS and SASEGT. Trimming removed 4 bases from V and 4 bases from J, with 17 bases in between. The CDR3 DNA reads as TGTGCCAGCAGTGGGGGGGGGCTAGCAGGTTACGAGCAGTACTTC. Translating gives CASSGGGLAGYEQYF.

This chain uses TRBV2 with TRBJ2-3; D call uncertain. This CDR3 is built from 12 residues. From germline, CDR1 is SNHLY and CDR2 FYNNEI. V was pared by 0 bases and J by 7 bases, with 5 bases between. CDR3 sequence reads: CASSEAGHTQYF. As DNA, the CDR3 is TGTGCCAGCAGTGAAGCTGGGCATACGCAGTATTTT.

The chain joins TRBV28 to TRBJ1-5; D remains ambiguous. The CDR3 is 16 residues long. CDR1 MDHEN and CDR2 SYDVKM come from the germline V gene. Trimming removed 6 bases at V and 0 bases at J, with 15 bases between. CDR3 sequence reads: CASSPEGIYSNQPQHF. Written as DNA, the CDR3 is TGTGCCAGCAGCCCCGAGGGTATATATAGCAATCAGCCCCAGCATTTT.

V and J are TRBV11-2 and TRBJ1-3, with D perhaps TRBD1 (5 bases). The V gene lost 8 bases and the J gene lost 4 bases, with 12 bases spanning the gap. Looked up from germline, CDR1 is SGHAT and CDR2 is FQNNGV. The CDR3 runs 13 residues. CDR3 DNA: TGTGCCAGCCAATTGGCAGGGGGAAACACCATATATTTT. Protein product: CASQLAGGNTIYF. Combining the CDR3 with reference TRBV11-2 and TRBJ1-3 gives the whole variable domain EAGVAQSPRYKIIEKRQSVAFWCNPISGHATLYWYQQILGQGPKLLIQFQNNGVVDDSQLPKDRFSAERLKGVDSTLKIQPAKLEDSAVYLCASQLAGGNTIYFGEGSWLTVV.

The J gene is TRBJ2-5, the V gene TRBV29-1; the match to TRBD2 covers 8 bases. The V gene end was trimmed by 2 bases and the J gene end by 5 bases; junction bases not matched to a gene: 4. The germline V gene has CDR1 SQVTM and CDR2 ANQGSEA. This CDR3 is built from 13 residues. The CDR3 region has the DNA TGCAGCGTTGAAACCCGACTAGCGGAGACCCAGTACTTC. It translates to CSVETRLAETQYF.

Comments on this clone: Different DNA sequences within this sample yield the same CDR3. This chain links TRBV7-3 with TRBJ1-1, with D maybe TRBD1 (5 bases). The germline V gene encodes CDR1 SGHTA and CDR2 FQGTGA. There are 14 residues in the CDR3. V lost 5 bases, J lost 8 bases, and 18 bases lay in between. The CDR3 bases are TGTGCCAGCAGCCTAGGGACCGGTGCCGGGGAAGCTTTCTTT. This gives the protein CASSLGTGAGEAFF. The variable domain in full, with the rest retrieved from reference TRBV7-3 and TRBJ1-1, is GAGVSQTPSNKVTEKGKYVELRCDPISGHTALYWYRQSLGQGPEFLIYFQGTGAADDSGLPNDRFFAVRPEGSVSTLKIQRTERGDSAVYLCASSLGTGAGEAFFGQGTRLTVV.

This CDR3 reads CASSSTPGLRTGKNEKLFF. The CDR3 DNA reads TGTGCCAGCAGCTCGACACCAGGTCTACGGACAGGAAAGAATGAAAAACTGTTTTTT. V is TRBV7-3 and J is TRBJ1-4, with 7 nucleotides matching TRBD1. Germline V gives CDR1 SGHTA, CDR2 FQGTGA. This CDR3 is built from 19 residues. V lost 4 bases and J lost 5; bases outside the gene matches: 19.

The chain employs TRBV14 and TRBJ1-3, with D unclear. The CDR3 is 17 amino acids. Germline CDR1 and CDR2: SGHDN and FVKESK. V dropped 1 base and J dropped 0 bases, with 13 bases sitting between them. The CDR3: CASSQAGRPSSGNTIYF. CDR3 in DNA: TGTGCCAGCAGCCAAGCCGGCAGGCCCTCCTCTGGAAACACCATATATTTT.

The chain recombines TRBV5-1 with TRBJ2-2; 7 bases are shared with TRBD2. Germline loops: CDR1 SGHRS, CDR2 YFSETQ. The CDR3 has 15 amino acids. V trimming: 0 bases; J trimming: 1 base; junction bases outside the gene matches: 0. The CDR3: CASSLASGNTGELFF. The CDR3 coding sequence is TGCGCCAGCAGCTTGGCTAGCGGGAACACCGGGGAGCTGTTTTTT.

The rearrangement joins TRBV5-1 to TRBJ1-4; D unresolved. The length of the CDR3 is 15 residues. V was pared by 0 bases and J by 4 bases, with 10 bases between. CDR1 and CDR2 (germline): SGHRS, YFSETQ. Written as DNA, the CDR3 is TGCGCCAGCAGCTTGGGAGTAGGATATAATGAAAAACTGTTTTTT. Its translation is CASSLGVGYNEKLFF. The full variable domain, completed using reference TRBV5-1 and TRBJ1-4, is KAGVTQTPRYLIKTRGQQVTLSCSPISGHRSVSWYQQTPGQGLQFLFEYFSETQRNKGNFPGRFSGRQFSNSRSEMNVSTLELGDSALYLCASSLGVGYNEKLFFGSGTQLSVL.

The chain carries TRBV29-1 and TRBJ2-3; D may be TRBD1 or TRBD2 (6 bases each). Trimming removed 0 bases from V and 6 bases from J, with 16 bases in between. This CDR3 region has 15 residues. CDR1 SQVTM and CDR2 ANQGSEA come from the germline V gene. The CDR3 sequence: CSVEDMGGASDTQYF. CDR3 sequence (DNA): TGCAGCGTTGAAGATATGGGGGGCGCATCGGATACGCAGTATTTT.

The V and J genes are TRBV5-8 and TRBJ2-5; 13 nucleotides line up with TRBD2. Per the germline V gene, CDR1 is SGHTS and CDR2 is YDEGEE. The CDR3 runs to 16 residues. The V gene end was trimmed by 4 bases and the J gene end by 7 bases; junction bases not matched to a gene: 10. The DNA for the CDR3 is TGTGCCAGCAGCCAGGCCGGGACTAGCGGGGTTGGGACCCAGTACTTC. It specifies CASSQAGTSGVGTQYF.

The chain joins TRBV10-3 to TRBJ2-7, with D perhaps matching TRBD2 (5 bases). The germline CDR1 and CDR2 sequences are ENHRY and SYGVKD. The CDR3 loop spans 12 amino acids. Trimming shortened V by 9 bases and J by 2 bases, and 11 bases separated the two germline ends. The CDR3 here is CAIGLGTYEQYF. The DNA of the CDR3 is TGTGCCATAGGACTGGGGACCTACGAGCAGTACTTC.

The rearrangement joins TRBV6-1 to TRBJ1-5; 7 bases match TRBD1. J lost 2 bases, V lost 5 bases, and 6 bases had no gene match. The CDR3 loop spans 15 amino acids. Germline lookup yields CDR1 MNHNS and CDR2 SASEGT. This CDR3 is CASSSTGRGNQPQHF. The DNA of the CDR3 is TGTGCCAGCAGTTCGACAGGGAGGGGCAATCAGCCCCAGCATTTT.

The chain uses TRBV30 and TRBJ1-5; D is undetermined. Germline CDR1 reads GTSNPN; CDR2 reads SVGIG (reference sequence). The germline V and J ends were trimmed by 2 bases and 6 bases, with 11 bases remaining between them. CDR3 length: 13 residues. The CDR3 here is CAWSPGSGQPQHF. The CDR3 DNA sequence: TGTGCCTGGAGTCCTGGGTCCGGTCAGCCCCAGCATTTT.

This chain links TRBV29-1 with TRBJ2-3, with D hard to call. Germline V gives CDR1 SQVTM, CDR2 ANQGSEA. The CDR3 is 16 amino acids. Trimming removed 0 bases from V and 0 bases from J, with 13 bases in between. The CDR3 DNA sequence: TGCAGCGTTGAAGAGCCCCGGGCAGCTAGCACAGATACGCAGTATTTT. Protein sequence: CSVEEPRAASTDTQYF.

The CDR3 here is CASSLFALLSNQPQHF. In DNA, the CDR3 is TGTGCCAGCAGCTTATTCGCCCTGCTGAGCAATCAGCCCCAGCATTTT. V usage is TRBV11-3 and J usage is TRBJ1-5; D is unclear. V was cut by 2 bases and J by 1 base, with 12 bases left in between. This CDR3 spans 16 amino acids. Germline V CDR1 and CDR2: SGHNT, YENEEA.